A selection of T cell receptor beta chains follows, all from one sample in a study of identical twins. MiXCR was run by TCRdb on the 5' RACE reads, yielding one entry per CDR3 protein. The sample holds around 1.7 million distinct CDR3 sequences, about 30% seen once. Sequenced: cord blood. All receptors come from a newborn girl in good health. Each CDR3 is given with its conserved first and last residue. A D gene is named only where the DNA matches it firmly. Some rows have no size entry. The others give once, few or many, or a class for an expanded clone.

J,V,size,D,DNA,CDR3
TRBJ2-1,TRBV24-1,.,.,TGTGCCACCAGTGCCACGGGCCAGCTCTGGGCCCATGAGCAGTTCTTC,CATSATGQLWAHEQFF
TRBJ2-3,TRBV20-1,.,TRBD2,TGCAGTGCTAGAGGTCTAGCGGGAGGCCCAGATACGCAGTATTTT,CSARGLAGGPDTQYF
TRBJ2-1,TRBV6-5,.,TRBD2,TGTGCCAGCAGTTACGGGACCCTAGCGGGAGTCGGCAATGAGCAGTTCTTC,CASSYGTLAGVGNEQFF
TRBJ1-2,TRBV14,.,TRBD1,TGTGCCAGCAGCCCACACACCGGGACAGGGAACTATGGCTACACCTTC,CASSPHTGTGNYGYTF
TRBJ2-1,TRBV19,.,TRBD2,TGTGCCAGTAAGCTAGCGGGAGAGGGCTCCTACAATGAGCAGTTCTTC,CASKLAGEGSYNEQFF
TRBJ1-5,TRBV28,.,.,TGTGCCAGCAGCCGCCCGGGGGAGGTGCATTTT,CASSRPGEVHF
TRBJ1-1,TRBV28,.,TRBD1,TGTGCCAGCAGTTTTAGGGCCCGGACAGGGCGAATGAACACTGAAGCTTTCTTT,CASSFRARTGRMNTEAFF
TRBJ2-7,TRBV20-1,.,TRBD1,TGCAGTGCTGGACGACAGGGGGCCTACGAGCAGTACTTC,CSAGRQGAYEQYF
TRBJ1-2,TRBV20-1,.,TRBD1,TGCAGTGCTAGAGGGTGGCAGGGGGCTGTTGGCTACACCTTC,CSARGWQGAVGYTF
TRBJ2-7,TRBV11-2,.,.,TGTGCCAGCAGCTTAGACCCTACCCTAGCGCGATTAACCTACGAGCAGTACTTC,CASSLDPTLARLTYEQYF
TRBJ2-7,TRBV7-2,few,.,TGTGCCAGCAGCGCCCGGGACGGTGCCTACGAGCAGTACTTC,CASSARDGAYEQYF
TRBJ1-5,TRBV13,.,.,TGTGCCAGCAGTCCGTGGACGGGACAGCCCCAGCATTTT,CASSPWTGQPQHF
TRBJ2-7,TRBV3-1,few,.,TGTGCCAGCAGCCGAAGAGGTGGAAGCTCCTACGAGCAGTACTTC,CASSRRGGSSYEQYF
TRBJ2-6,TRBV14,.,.,TGTGCCAGCAGTAGCGGCGGGGTAGCTGGGGCCAACGTCCTGACTTTC,CASSSGGVAGANVLTF
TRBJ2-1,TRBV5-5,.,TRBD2,TGTGCCAGCAGCTTAGGACCCGGACTAGCATCCAATGAGCAGTTCTTC,CASSLGPGLASNEQFF
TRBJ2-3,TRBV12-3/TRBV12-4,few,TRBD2,TGTGCCAGCAGTTTAATGGGACTAGCAGATACGCAGTATTTT,CASSLMGLADTQYF
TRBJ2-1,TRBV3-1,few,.,TGTGCCAGCAGCCAAGGTAGGCAGGGTGACAATGAGCAGTTCTTC,CASSQGRQGDNEQFF
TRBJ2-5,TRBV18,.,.,TGTGCCAGCTCACCACCGGTAATTTCATCGATCCTACAAGAGACCCAGTACTTC,CASSPPVISSILQETQYF
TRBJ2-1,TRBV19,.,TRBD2,TGTGCCGGTACTCCTACGGCAGGGACTAGCTATGAGCAGTTCTTC,CAGTPTAGTSYEQFF
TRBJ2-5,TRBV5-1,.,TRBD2,TGCGCCAGCAGCTTAGTGCGACTAGCGGATAACGAAGGAGAGACCCAGTACTTC,CASSLVRLADNEGETQYF
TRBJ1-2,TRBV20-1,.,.,TGCAGTGCTAGGGAGGCCGGGGTGAAGGACTATGGCTACACCTTC,CSAREAGVKDYGYTF
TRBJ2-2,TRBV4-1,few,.,TGCGCCAGCAGCCAAGGACAGTCACCGAACACCGGGGAGCTGTTTTTT,CASSQGQSPNTGELFF
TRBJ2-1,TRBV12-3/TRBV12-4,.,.,TGTGCCAGCAGTTTGAGACACCTCTACGAGCAGTTCTTC,CASSLRHLYEQFF
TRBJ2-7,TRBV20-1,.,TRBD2,TGCAGTGCCGGGGGGATATTCTCCTACGAGCAGTACTTC,CSAGGIFSYEQYF
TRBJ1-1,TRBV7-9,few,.,TGTGCCAGCGGCCCAAACACTGAAGCTTTCTTT,CASGPNTEAFF
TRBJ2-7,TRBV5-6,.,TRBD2,TGTGCCAGCAGCTGGCGGGAGAGCTATGAGCAGTACTTC,CASSWRESYEQYF
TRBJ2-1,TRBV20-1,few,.,TGCAGTGCTAGAGAGGTAGAGGGCCTTCGCTCCTACAATGAGCAGTTCTTC,CSAREVEGLRSYNEQFF
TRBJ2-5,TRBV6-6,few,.,TGTGCCAGCAGTTACTCGGCTAGGGCGCTTGAGACCCAGTACTTC,CASSYSARALETQYF
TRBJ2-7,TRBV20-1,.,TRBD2,TGCAGTGCTACCACTAGCGAGCACGAGCAGTACTTC,CSATTSEHEQYF
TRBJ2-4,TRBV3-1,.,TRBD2,TGTGCCAGCAGCCAAGACCAGGGACTAGCGGGAGTAATTCGCGACAAAAACATTCAGTACTTC,CASSQDQGLAGVIRDKNIQYF
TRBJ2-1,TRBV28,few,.,TGTGCCAGCACCTCTCCGGGAGTTGCGTACAATGAGCAGTTCTTC,CASTSPGVAYNEQFF
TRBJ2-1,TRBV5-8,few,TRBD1,TGTGCCAGCAGCTCCCCCGGGACAGGAAGGTACAATGAGCAGTTCTTC,CASSSPGTGRYNEQFF
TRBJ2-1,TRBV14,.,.,TGTGCCAGCAGCCAAGATCGCGGGACCGGGTGGTATGAGCAGTTCTTC,CASSQDRGTGWYEQFF
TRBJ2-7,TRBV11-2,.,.,TGTGCCAGCAGCTTGATCCGGGCAGATGAGCAGTACTTC,CASSLIRADEQYF
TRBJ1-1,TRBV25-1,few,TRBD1,TGTGCCAGCAGTGAATATTCCGGGACAGGGGGCATTGAAGCTTTCTTT,CASSEYSGTGGIEAFF
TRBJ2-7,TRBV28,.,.,TGTGCCAGCAGTCCCTTCAGGACACGGCCGTACTACGAGCAGTACTTC,CASSPFRTRPYYEQYF
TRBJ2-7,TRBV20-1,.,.,TGCAGTGCTAGAAGTGCCGGAGGGATATACGAGCAGTACTTC,CSARSAGGIYEQYF
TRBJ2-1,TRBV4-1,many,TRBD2,TGCGCCAGCAGCCAAGATAGGAGTAGCGGGGACTCCTACAATGAGCAGTTCTTC,CASSQDRSSGDSYNEQFF
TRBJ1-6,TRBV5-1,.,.,TGCGCCAGCAGCTTGGTAGGGGGTTATAATTCACCCCTCCACTTT,CASSLVGGYNSPLHF
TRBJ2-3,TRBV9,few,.,TGTGCCAGCAGCGTAGCTAGTATTGCAGATACGCAGTATTTT,CASSVASIADTQYF
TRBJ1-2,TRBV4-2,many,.,TGTGCCAGCGCTAGGGAACCCCTGGGGAACTATGGCTACACCTTC,CASAREPLGNYGYTF
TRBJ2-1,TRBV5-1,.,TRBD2,TGCGCCAGCAGCTTCCCGGGACTAGCGGCTAACAATGAGCAGTTCTTC,CASSFPGLAANNEQFF
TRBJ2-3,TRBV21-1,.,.,TGTGCCAGCAGCAAAGTAGGCCTAGCGGCTAGCACAGATACGCAGTATTTT,CASSKVGLAASTDTQYF
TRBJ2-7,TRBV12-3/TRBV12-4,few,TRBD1,TGTGCCAGCAGGCCAGGGGGAGCCTACGAGCAGTACTTC,CASRPGGAYEQYF
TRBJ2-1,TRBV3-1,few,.,TGTGCCAGCAGCCGATTCGGGCCATTCAATGAGCAGTTCTTC,CASSRFGPFNEQFF
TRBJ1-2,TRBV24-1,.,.,TGTGCCACCAGTGATTGGGCGGACATCTACACCTTC,CATSDWADIYTF